This record covers a single T cell receptor beta chain. Germline V gives CDR1 MRHNA, CDR2 SNTAGT. The CDR3 is 13 amino acids. V gave up 0 bases and J gave up 6 bases, with 5 bases separating them. Template material for TCR beta VDJ and CDR3 profiling consisted of genomic DNA. Via MiXCR, TCRdb re-called the reads, giving one row per CDR3 protein. The sample has some 98,000 distinct CDR3 sequences; around two thirds are singletons. These data are taken from a study of CD8+CD57+ T cells in acquired aplastic anemia. Before being chosen for sequencing, patients had shown CD8+CD57+ cell expansion by flow cytometry. The study sampled blood from patients who had received no therapy.

Sequencing was done on a sample of sorted CD4+, CD8+, or CD8+CD57+ T cells (not recorded which) from PBMCs. The sequence derives from a human donor with aplastic anemia. The chain links TRBV6-4 to TRBJ2-2; the D is unclear. The CDR3 spells CASSDSDAGELFF. As DNA, the CDR3 is TGTGCCAGCAGTGACTCGGATGCCGGGGAGCTGTTTTTT.